This T cell receptor (beta chain) is from a study of a mutant IDH1 vaccine in newly diagnosed glioma. About the study: Initiation of the vaccine course occurred 4-6 weeks after radiotherapy alone, or alongside temozolomide cycles. Sex among treated patients split about 60% male, approximately 38% female; mean age was approximately 38 years. Study observations and caveats: Pseudoprogression appears to have had no connection to changes in top peripheral T cell clonotypes. In about 93% of patients, immune responses induced by the vaccine occurred.

There are 14 residues in the CDR3. CDR1 and CDR2 (germline): SGHRS, YFSETQ. V was trimmed by 4 bases and J by 6 bases, leaving 17 bases between them. Time point noted: week 35, safety follow-up. Each dose delivered 300 ug of mutant IDH1 20-mer peptide subcutaneously with imiquimod. Turning to this clone: Its target is not known.

The protocol was immunoSEQ multiplex PCR, while the TCRdb copy is restricted to in-frame clones and leaves out a portion. The table lists tens of thousands of clones, about 86% of them singletons. This specimen consisted of PBMCs, obtained from a glioma patient whose treatment included an IDH1 peptide vaccine. The rearrangement uses TRBV5-1 and TRBJ2-7, with a weak D call TRBD2 (6 bases). The source is a woman between 40 and 55 years old with glioma. Some clones in this sample may be carry-over from other donors' samples. CDR3 coding DNA: TGCGCCAGCAGCCCGGGACTGGTTGAAGTCGAGCAGTACTTC. Translation: CASSPGLVEVEQYF.